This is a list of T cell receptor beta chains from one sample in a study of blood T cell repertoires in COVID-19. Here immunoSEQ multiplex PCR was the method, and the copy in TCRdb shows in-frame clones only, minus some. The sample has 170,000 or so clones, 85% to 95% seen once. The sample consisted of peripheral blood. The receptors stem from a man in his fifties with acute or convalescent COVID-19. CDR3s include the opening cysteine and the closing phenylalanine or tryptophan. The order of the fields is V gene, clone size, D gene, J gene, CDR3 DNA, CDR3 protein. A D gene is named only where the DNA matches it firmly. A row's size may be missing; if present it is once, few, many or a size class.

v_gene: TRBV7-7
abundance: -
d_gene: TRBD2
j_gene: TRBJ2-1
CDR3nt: TGTGCCAGCAGCCCCTCTACCGGGACTAGCGGGAGGGACAATGAGCAGTTCTTC
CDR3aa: CASSPSTGTSGRDNEQFF

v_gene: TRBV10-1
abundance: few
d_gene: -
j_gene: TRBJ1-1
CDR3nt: TGCGCCAGCAGTGGAGGCCTGAACACTGAAGCTTTCTTT
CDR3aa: CASSGGLNTEAFF

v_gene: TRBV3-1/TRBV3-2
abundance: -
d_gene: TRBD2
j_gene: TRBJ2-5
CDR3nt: TGTGCCAGCAGCTGGGCTAGCGGAAACCAAGAGACCCAGTACTTC
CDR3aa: CASSWASGNQETQYF

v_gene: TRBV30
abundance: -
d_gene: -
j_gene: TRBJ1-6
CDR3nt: TGTGCCTGGTCAGAGACTTATAATTCACCCCTCCACTTT
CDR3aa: CAWSETYNSPLHF

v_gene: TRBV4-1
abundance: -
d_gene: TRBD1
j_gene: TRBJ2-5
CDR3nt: TGCGCCAGCAGCCATCCCGCGGACAGGGCCCCAGAGACCCAGTACTTC
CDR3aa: CASSHPADRAPETQYF

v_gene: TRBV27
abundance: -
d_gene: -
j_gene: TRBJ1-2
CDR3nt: TGTGCCAGCAGTCTAAAAACGCAGGGCGTCTATGGCTACACCTTC
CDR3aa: CASSLKTQGVYGYTF

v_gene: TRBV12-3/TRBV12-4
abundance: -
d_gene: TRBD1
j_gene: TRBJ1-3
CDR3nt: TGTGCCAGCAGACCGGGACAGGGAAACACCATATATTTT
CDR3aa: CASRPGQGNTIYF

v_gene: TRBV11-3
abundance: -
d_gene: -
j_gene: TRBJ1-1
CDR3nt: TGTGCCAGCAGCAAGGGGAGGCGCACTGAAGCTTTCTTT
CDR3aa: CASSKGRRTEAFF

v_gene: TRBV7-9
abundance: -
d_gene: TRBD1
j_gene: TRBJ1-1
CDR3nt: TGTGCCAGCAGCTCCCCGGACAGGAGGAACACTGAAGCTTTCTTT
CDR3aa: CASSSPDRRNTEAFF

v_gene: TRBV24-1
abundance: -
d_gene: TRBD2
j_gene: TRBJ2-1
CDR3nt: TGTGCCACCAGTGATTTACCTGTTAGCGGGGGAACCGATGAGCAGTTCTTC
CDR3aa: CATSDLPVSGGTDEQFF

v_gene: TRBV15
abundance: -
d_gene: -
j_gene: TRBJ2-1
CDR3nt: TGTGCCACCAGCAGAGGGCCAGACTACAATGAGCAGTTCTTC
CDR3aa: CATSRGPDYNEQFF

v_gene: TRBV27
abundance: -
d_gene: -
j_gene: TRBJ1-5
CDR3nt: TGTGCCAGCAGTTTATCGGGCAGCAATCAGCCCCAGCATTTT
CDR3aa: CASSLSGSNQPQHF

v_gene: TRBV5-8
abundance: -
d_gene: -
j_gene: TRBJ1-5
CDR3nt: TGTGCCAGCAGCACGCCGGGTCGTAATCAGCCCCAGCATTTT
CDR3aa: CASSTPGRNQPQHF

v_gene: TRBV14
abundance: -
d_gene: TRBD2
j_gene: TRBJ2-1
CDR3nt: TGTGCCAGCAGCCAAATAAGCGGGGCCCGCTCCTACAATGAGCAGTTCTTC
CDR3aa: CASSQISGARSYNEQFF

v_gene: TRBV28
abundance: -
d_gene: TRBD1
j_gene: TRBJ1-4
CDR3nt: TGTGCCAGCAGTACCCCCGGGACAGGGGGGGAAAAACTGTTTTTT
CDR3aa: CASSTPGTGGEKLFF

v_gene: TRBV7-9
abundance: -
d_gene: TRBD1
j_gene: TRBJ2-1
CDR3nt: TGTGCCAGCAGCCCGTACTGGACAGGGGGGATAGGGAATGAGCAGTTCTTC
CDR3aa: CASSPYWTGGIGNEQFF

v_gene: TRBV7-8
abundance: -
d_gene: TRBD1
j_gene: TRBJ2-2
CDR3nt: TGTGCCAGCACCGGGACAGCCTTTAGTCGCACCGGGGAGCTGTTTTTT
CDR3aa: CASTGTAFSRTGELFF

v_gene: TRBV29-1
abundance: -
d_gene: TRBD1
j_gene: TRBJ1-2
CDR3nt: TGCAGCGTTGAATTTTCCGGGACAGGAGTTGGCTACACCTTC
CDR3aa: CSVEFSGTGVGYTF

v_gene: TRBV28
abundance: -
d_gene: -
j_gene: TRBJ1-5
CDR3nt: TGTGCCAGCAGTTTGTTGACAAGGAAGAGCAATCAGCCCCAGCATTTT
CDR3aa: CASSLLTRKSNQPQHF

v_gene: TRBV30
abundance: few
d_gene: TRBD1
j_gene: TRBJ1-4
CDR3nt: TGTGCCTGGAGTGTATCCCGGACAGGACAGAATGAAAAACTGTTTTTT
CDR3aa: CAWSVSRTGQNEKLFF

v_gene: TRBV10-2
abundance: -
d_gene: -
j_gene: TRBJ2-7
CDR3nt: TGCGCCAGCAGTGAAACTAGGAGCTCCTACGAGCAGTACTTC
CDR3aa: CASSETRSSYEQYF

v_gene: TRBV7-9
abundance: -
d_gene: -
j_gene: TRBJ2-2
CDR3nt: TGTGCCAGCAGCTTAGGGGTCGCGGACACCGGGGAGCTGTTTTTT
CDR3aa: CASSLGVADTGELFF

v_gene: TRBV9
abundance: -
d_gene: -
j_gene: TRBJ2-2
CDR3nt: TGTGCCAGCCGAGGGGGGGCCGGGGAGCTGTTTTTT
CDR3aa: CASRGGAGELFF

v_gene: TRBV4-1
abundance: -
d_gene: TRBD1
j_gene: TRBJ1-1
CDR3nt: TGCGCCAGCAGCCAAGATCCCCCCGCGACAGGGATCGACACTGAAGCTTTCTTT
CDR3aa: CASSQDPPATGIDTEAFF

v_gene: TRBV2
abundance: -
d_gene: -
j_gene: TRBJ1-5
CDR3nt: TGTGCCAGCAGTGAATTGTGGGGGGAGCGTCAGCCCCAGCATTTT
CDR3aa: CASSELWGERQPQHF

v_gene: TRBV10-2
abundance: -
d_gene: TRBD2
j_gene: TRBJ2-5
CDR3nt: TGCGCCAGCAGTGAAACTAGCGGGGGGCAGGTGACCCAGTACTTC
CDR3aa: CASSETSGGQVTQYF

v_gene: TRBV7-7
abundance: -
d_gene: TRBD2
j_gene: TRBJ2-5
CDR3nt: TGTGCCAGCAGCGGAGAGCTGTACGGGACTAGCGGTTACCCAGACGAGACCCAGTACTTC
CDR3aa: CASSGELYGTSGYPDETQYF

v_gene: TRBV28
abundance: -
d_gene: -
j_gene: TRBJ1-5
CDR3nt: TGTGCCAGCAGGGCAGGGGACGGTCAGCCCCAGCATTTT
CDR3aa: CASRAGDGQPQHF

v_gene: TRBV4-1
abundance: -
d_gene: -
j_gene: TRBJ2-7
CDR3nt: TGCGCCAGCAGCCAGGGGACATCCTACGAGCAGTACTTC
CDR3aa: CASSQGTSYEQYF

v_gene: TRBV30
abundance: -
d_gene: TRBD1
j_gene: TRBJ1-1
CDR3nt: TGTGCCTGGAGTGGAGGGACAGGGAGAGCTGAAGCTTTCTTT
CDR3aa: CAWSGGTGRAEAFF

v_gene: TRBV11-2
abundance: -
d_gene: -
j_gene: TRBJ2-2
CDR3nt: TGTGCCAGCAGCAAATCCAGGGGTACGGGCGGGGAGCTGTTTTTT
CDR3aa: CASSKSRGTGGELFF

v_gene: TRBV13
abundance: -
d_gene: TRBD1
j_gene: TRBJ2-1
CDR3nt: TGTGCCAGCTCCGCCACCAGAGACAGGGGAGAGCAGTTCTTC
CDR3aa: CASSATRDRGEQFF

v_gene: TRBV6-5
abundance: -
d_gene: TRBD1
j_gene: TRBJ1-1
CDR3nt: TGTGCCAGCAGGCAGGACAGGGGGGTCACTGAAGCTTTCTTT
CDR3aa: CASRQDRGVTEAFF

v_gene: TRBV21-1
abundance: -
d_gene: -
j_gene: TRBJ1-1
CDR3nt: TGTGCCAGCAGCCCCGGACAGGAACGGGTAGAGAACACTGAAGCTTTCTTT
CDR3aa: CASSPGQERVENTEAFF

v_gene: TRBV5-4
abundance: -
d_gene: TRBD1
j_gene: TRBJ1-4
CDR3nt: TGTGCCAGCAGCGCTAGACAGGGGCCTAATGAAAAACTGTTTTTT
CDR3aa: CASSARQGPNEKLFF

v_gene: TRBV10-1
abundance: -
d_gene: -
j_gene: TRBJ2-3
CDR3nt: TGCGCCAGCAGTGAGGGGGGGGCTGGCACAGATACGCAGTATTTT
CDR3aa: CASSEGGAGTDTQYF

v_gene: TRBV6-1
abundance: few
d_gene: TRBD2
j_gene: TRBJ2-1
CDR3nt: TGTGCCAGCAGTGAACGCCGACTAGCGGGAGGTCGCTCCTACAATGAGCAGTTCTTC
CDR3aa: CASSERRLAGGRSYNEQFF

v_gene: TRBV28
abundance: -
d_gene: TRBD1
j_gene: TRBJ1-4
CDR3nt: TGTGCCAGCAGTACGAACAGGGGGGGCAATGAAAAACTGTTTTTT
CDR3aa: CASSTNRGGNEKLFF

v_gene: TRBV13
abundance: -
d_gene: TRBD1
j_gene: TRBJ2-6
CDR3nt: TGTGCCAGCAGCTTGGGGACAGGTACTATGGGGGCCAACGTCCTGACTTTC
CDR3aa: CASSLGTGTMGANVLTF

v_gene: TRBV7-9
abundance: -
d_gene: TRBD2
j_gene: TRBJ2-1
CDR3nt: TGTGCCAGCAGCTTCCGCGGGGGGGGCTACAATGAGCAGTTCTTC
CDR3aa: CASSFRGGGYNEQFF

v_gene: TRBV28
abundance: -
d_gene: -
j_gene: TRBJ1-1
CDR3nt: TGTGCCAGCAGTTTATTTGGCGGAGTTGAAGCTTTCTTT
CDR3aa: CASSLFGGVEAFF

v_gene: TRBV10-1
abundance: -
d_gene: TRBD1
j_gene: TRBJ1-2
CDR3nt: TGCGCCAGCAGCCCGGGGACAGGGCGCTATGGCTACACCTTC
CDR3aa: CASSPGTGRYGYTF

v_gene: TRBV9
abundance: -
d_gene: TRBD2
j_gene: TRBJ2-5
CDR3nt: TGTGCCAGCAGCGTAGGACTAGCGGACCAAGAGACCCAGTACTTC
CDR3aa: CASSVGLADQETQYF

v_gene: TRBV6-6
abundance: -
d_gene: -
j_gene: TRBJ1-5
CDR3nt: TGTGCCAGCAGTTACGGGGACATCGGCAATCAGCCCCAGCATTTT
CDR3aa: CASSYGDIGNQPQHF

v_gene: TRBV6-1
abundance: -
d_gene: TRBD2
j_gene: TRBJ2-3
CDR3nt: TGTGCCAGCAGTGACGGACTAGCGGGCGGATTTGGCACAGATACGCAGTATTTT
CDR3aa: CASSDGLAGGFGTDTQYF

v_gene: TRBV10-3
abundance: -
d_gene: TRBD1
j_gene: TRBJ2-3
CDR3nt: TGTGCCATCAGTGCACAGGGGGTCGGGGATAGAGATACGCAGTATTTT
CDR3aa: CAISAQGVGDRDTQYF

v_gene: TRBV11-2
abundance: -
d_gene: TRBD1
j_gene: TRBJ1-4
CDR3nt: TGTGCCAGCAGCCTCACAGGGGCCGATGAAAAACTGTTTTTT
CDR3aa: CASSLTGADEKLFF

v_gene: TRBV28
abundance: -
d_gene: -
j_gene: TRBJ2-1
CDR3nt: TGTGCCAGCAGCCCCCCTGGGGCTTGGAATGAGCAGTTCTTC
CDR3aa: CASSPPGAWNEQFF

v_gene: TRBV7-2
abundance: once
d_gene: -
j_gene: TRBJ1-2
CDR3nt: TGTGCCAGCAGTGGTGGGCGGGCCAGGAATGGCTACACCTTC
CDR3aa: CASSGGRARNGYTF

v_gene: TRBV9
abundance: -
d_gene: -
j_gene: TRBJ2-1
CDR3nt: TGTGCCAGCAGCCCGAACAGTAACAATGAGCAGTTCTTC
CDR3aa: CASSPNSNNEQFF

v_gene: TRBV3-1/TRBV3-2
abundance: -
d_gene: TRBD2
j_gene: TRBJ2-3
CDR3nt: TGTGCCAGCAGCCTAACACTAGCGGGGGACACTAGCACAGATACGCAGTATTTT
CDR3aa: CASSLTLAGDTSTDTQYF

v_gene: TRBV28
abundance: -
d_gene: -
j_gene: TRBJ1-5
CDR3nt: TGTGCCGGATCCACAGGTATCGATCAGCCCCAGCATTTT
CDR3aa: CAGSTGIDQPQHF

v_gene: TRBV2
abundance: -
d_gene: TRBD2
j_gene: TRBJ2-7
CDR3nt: TGTGCCAGCAGTGAAACAGGACGAGCGGGAGAGCAGTACTTC
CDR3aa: CASSETGRAGEQYF

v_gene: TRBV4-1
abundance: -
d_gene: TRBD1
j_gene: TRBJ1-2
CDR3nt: TGCGCCAGCAGCCAATTCGGGACAGGGCCCTATGGCTACACCTTC
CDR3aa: CASSQFGTGPYGYTF

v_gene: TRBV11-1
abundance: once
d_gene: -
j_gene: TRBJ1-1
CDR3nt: TGTGCCAGCAGCGCGATCCCGGGACAAAACACTGAAGCTTTCTTT
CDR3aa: CASSAIPGQNTEAFF

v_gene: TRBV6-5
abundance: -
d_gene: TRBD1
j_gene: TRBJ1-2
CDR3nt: TGTGCCAGCAGGCGGACAGGCGTTAACTATGGCTACACCTTC
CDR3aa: CASRRTGVNYGYTF

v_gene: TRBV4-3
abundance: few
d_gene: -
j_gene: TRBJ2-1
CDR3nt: TGCGCCAGCAGCCAAGACCCTGCGGCGGTCGAGCAGTTCTTC
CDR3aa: CASSQDPAAVEQFF